The 22 T cell receptor beta chains presented below share a single source sample, sequenced in a study of blood T cell repertoires in COVID-19. Using immunoSEQ multiplex PCR, the repertoire was profiled, and TCRdb retains in-frame clones only, with some absent. The sample includes roughly 250,000 clones, around 90% of them seen just once. Sequencing was carried out using PBMCs or T cells enriched from blood (not recorded which). The receptors derive from a woman between 18 and 30 years old who had recovered from COVID-19.

This clone was recorded once. The chain couples TRBV10-3 to TRBJ1-2; D is possibly TRBD1 (5 bases). Trimming removed 6 bases from V and 8 bases from J, with 19 bases in between. The CDR3 is 14 amino acids. Germline V gene data show CDR1 as ENHRY and CDR2 as SYGVKD. This chain's CDR3 is CAISRETIPEGYTF. The CDR3 DNA reads TGTGCCATCAGCAGGGAAACCATCCCAGAGGGCTACACCTTC.

V and J are TRBV2 and TRBJ2-6; 9 bases map to TRBD1. CDR1 SNHLY and CDR2 FYNNEI come from the germline V gene. The CDR3 is made up of 17 amino acids. V gave up 7 bases and J gave up 1 base; unmatched junction bases: 8. The CDR3 here is CASIPGQGLSGANVLTF. The CDR3 bases are TGTGCCAGCATTCCGGGACAGGGACTTTCTGGGGCCAACGTCCTGACTTTC.

The J gene is TRBJ1-6, the V gene TRBV28; D perhaps matches TRBD1 (5 bases). CDR1 and CDR2 from the germline V gene are MDHEN and SYDVKM. V shed 6 bases and J shed 0 bases, with 15 bases lying between them. The CDR3 has 17 residues. The CDR3 nucleotides are TGTGCCAGCAGCCTGGGACTCCGGAGCTCCTATAATTCACCCCTCCACTTT. Protein product: CASSLGLRSSYNSPLHF.

About this clone: Other DNA sequences from this sample encode an identical CDR3 as well. The chain carries TRBV9 and TRBJ1-2, with a weak D call TRBD1 (5 bases). CDR3 length: 14 amino acids. Looked up from germline, CDR1 is SGDLS and CDR2 is YYNGEE. V lost 0 bases and J 3 bases, leaving 9 bases between the germline ends. CDR3 in amino acids: CASSVGTGDYGYTF. CDR3 sequence (DNA): TGTGCCAGCAGCGTAGGAACAGGCGACTATGGCTACACCTTC.

This clone was counted only a few times. V and J are TRBV28 and TRBJ1-6, with no clear D. In germline, CDR1 is MDHEN, CDR2 SYDVKM. The CDR3 length is 14 residues. Trimming took 7 bases from V and 0 from J, leaving 7 bases between them. CDR3 protein: CASTPSSYNSPLHF. DNA of the CDR3: TGTGCCAGCACTCCGAGCTCCTATAATTCACCCCTCCACTTT.

The rearrangement uses TRBV27 and TRBJ1-1; 8 bases match TRBD1. CDR3 length: 13 residues. Looked up from germline, CDR1 is MNHEY and CDR2 is SMNVEV (reference sequence). The V gene end was trimmed by 8 bases and the J gene end by 5 bases; junction bases not matched to a gene: 7. CDR3: CASRRQGRTEAFF. The CDR3 region has the DNA TGTGCCAGCCGACGACAGGGGAGGACTGAAGCTTTCTTT.

The V call is TRBV11-3, the J call TRBJ2-7; possible D gene TRBD1, 5 bases. CDR3 size: 14 residues. Trimming left V 2 bases short and J 7 bases short, with 15 bases between. The germline V gene encodes CDR1 SGHNT and CDR2 YENEEA. The chain's CDR3 is CASSLRQGRREQYF. As DNA, the CDR3 is TGTGCCAGCAGCTTACGGCAGGGAAGAAGGGAGCAGTACTTC.

The rearrangement uses TRBV19 and TRBJ1-2; maybe TRBD1 (6 bases). The CDR3 length is 14 residues. CDR1 LNHDA and CDR2 SQIVND come from the germline V gene (reference sequence). The V end lost 6 bases, the J end lost 6 bases, and 17 bases lay between the germline ends. CDR3 nucleotide sequence: TGTGCCAGTAGGGGAACAGGGATCCGTAATGGCTACACCTTC. It yields the protein CASRGTGIRNGYTF.

The chain couples TRBV7-9 to TRBJ1-2, with 7 bases identical to TRBD1. Germline V CDR1 and CDR2: SEHNR, FQNEAQ (reference sequence). Unmatched junction bases numbered 6, after V lost 0 bases and J lost 5 bases. This CDR3 is 15 amino acids long. This CDR3 reads CASSLAQGTAYGYTF. CDR3 bases: TGTGCCAGCAGCTTAGCGCAAGGGACAGCTTATGGCTACACCTTC. Using reference TRBV7-9 and TRBJ1-2 for the parts outside the CDR3, the full variable domain is DTGVSQNPRHKITKRGQNVTFRCDPISEHNRLYWYRQTLGQGPEFLTYFQNEAQLEKSRLLSDRFSAERPKGSFSTLEIQRTEQGDSAMYLCASSLAQGTAYGYTFGSGTRLTVV.

V gene TRBV24-1 combines with J gene TRBJ2-5; 8 bases map to TRBD2. The CDR3 runs to 15 residues. CDR1 is KGHDR, CDR2 SFDVKD, per germline. The J segment lost 6 bases and the V segment lost 2 bases, leaving 7 bases of the junction unmatched. For the CDR3, the DNA is TGTGCCACCAGTGATTCGGGGGGGGGAGGAAAGACCCAGTACTTC. Translation: CATSDSGGGGKTQYF.

The gene calls are TRBV19 and TRBJ1-4, with 9 bases lining up with TRBD1. CDR1 and CDR2 (germline): LNHDA, SQIVND (reference sequence). The CDR3 is made up of 13 amino acids. V dropped 11 bases and J dropped 6; count of bases not matched to a gene: 7. The CDR3 bases are TGTGCCTGCCGGGACAGGGTGGATGAAAAACTGTTTTTT. Its translation is CACRDRVDEKLFF.

The chain uses TRBV15 and TRBJ2-1; tentative D call: TRBD2 (5 bases). The CDR3 has 16 residues. CDR1 LNHNV and CDR2 YYDKDF come from the germline V gene (reference sequence). V lost 0 bases and J 15 bases, leaving 24 bases between the germline ends. In DNA form, the CDR3 reads TGTGCCACCAGCAGAGATGCCCAGTCTCGCCATCTGAGGGCGTTCTTC. Encoded protein: CATSRDAQSRHLRAFF.

V and J are TRBV28 and TRBJ1-2, with 10 bases aligning to TRBD1. Losses at the gene ends were 5 bases for V and 3 bases for J; bases not matched to a gene: 6. The CDR3 contains 15 residues. The germline V gene encodes CDR1 MDHEN and CDR2 SYDVKM. CDR3 sequence reads: CASSRQGARHYGYTF. The CDR3 nucleotides read TGTGCCAGCAGTAGACAGGGGGCGAGGCACTATGGCTACACCTTC.

The chain recombines TRBV5-1 with TRBJ2-1; 9 bases are a match to TRBD1. There are 15 residues in the CDR3. J lost 8 bases, V lost 1 base, and 7 bases had no gene match. Looked up from germline, CDR1 is SGHRS and CDR2 is YFSETQ. As DNA, the CDR3 is TGCGCCAGCAGCTTGCTACAGGGGGCGTGGTATGAGCAGTTCTTC. It yields the protein CASSLLQGAWYEQFF.

This chain links TRBV2 with TRBJ1-5; 8 bases map to TRBD1. After removal of 7 bases from V and 2 bases from J, the junction contained 4 bases not matched to a gene. In germline, CDR1 is SNHLY, CDR2 FYNNEI. CDR3 length: 14 amino acids. This CDR3 reads CASIPDRGNQPQHF. DNA of the CDR3: TGTGCCAGCATCCCGGACAGGGGCAATCAGCCCCAGCATTTT. Full variable domain (outside the CDR3, taken from reference TRBV2 and TRBJ1-5): EPEVTQTPSHQVTQMGQEVILRCVPISNHLYFYWYRQILGQKVEFLVSFYNNEISEKSEIFDDQFSVERPDGSNFTLKIRSTKLEDSAMYFCASIPDRGNQPQHFGDGTRLSIL.

The chain joins TRBV5-1 to TRBJ1-6, with 7 positions matching TRBD1. CDR3 length equals 16 residues. Trimming removed 4 bases from V and 2 bases from J; junction bases left unmatched: 6. Germline V gene sequence: CDR1 SGHRS, CDR2 YFSETQ. CDR3 in DNA: TGCGCCAGCAGCCAAGACAGGGCGACCTATAATTCACCCCTCCACTTT. Its translation: CASSQDRATYNSPLHF.

V usage is TRBV28 and J usage is TRBJ2-3; maybe TRBD2 (5 bases). V was trimmed by 7 bases and J by 1 base, leaving 15 bases between them. Looked up from germline, CDR1 is MDHEN and CDR2 is SYDVKM. The CDR3 runs to 15 residues. The CDR3 DNA reads TGTGCCAGCACTCCGATCGCCGGGGGCACAGATACGCAGTATTTT. Its protein product is CASTPIAGGTDTQYF. Full variable domain (rest looked up from reference TRBV28 and TRBJ2-3): DVKVTQSSRYLVKRTGEKVFLECVQDMDHENMFWYRQDPGLGLRLIYFSYDVKMKEKGDIPEGYSVSREKKERFSLILESASTNQTSMYLCASTPIAGGTDTQYFGPGTRLTVL.

This clone came up a few times. This chain links TRBV9 with TRBJ2-1; D perhaps matches TRBD2 (5 bases). The germline V gene has CDR1 SGDLS and CDR2 YYNGEE. The CDR3 is made up of 18 amino acids. V lost 0 bases to trimming and J lost 2 bases, with 18 bases between them. CDR3 sequence (DNA): TGTGCCAGCAGCGTAGCGCGGGCGGTAGTCGGACCCTACAATGAGCAGTTCTTC. Protein sequence: CASSVARAVVGPYNEQFF.

CDR3 protein: CAISEPWGLNTEAFF. CDR3 nucleotide sequence: TGTGCCATCAGTGAACCCTGGGGGCTGAACACTGAAGCTTTCTTT. The V gene is TRBV10-3, the J gene TRBJ1-1, with D perhaps TRBD1 (6 bases). Germline lookup yields CDR1 ENHRY and CDR2 SYGVKD. The V end was cut by 3 bases, the J end by 0 bases, with 11 bases between. This CDR3 region has 15 residues.

The J gene is TRBJ1-2, the V gene TRBV18, with D uncertain. V lost 0 bases, J lost 3 bases, and 11 bases lay in between. The CDR3 length is 15 residues. In germline, CDR1 is KGHSH, CDR2 LQKENI. The CDR3 DNA reads TGTGCCAGCTCACCACCCGGGAAACGAGACTATGGCTACACCTTC. This encodes CASSPPGKRDYGYTF.

This chain joins TRBV2 and TRBJ1-1; maybe TRBD1 (6 bases). V was trimmed by 7 bases and J by 0 bases, leaving 12 bases between them. Germline V gene lookup returns CDR1 SNHLY and CDR2 FYNNEI. This CDR3 comprises 14 residues. The CDR3 region has the DNA TGTGCCAGCACTCTGGACAGCCTGAACACTGAAGCTTTCTTT. It yields the protein CASTLDSLNTEAFF.

This sequence joins TRBV11-2 and TRBJ2-3; D is perhaps TRBD2 (5 bases). The CDR3 runs to 13 residues. Trimming pared 3 bases from V and 3 bases from J, leaving 7 bases between. From germline, CDR1 is SGHAT and CDR2 FQNNGV. CDR3 in amino acids: CASSFRTTDTQYF. CDR3 in DNA: TGTGCCAGCAGCTTCAGGACTACAGATACGCAGTATTTT.